Given below is one T cell receptor beta chain in context. Trimming pared 1 base from V and 4 bases from J, leaving 14 bases between. This CDR3 spans 15 amino acids. The germline V gene encodes CDR1 SGHKS and CDR2 YYEKEE (reference sequence). This sample was taken from a study of blood T cell repertoires in COVID-19. For the study at large: Whether acute or convalescent, the COVID-19 samples came from the United States, Italy and Spain. Sources were T cells, B-cell-depleted T cells, or PBMCs; the material itself was cDNA or gDNA.

In the original processing: By means of reference gene primer amplification, nucleated cell counts were estimated. Using immunoSEQ multiplex PCR, the repertoire was profiled, and TCRdb retains in-frame clones only, with some absent. V, J and clone size were drawn from that table, and D and trimming were deduced from the DNA. The data hold tens of thousands of clones, with approximately 88% observed a single time. The sequence came from an older man with active COVID-19. The sequenced material came from peripheral blood. This rearrangement joins TRBV5-5 to TRBJ1-2; TRBD1 is a possible D gene (6 bases). This CDR3 is CASSLNQGLGYGYTF. CDR3 coding DNA: TGTGCCAGCAGCTTGAACCAGGGGCTCGGCTATGGCTACACCTTC.